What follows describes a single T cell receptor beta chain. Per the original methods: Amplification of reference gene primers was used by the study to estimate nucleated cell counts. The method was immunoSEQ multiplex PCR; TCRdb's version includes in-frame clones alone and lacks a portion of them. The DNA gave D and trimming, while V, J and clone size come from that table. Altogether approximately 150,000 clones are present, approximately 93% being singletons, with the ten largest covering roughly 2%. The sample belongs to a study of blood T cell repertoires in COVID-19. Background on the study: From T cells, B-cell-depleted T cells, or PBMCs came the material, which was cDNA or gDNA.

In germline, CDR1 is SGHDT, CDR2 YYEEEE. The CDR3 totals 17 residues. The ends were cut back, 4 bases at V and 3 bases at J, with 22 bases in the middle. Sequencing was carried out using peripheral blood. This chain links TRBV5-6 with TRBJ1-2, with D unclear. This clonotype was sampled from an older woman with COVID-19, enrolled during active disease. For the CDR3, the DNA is TGTGCCAGCAGCGGAACCGAACGGGAGATCCGGCACTATGGCTACACCTTC. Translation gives CASSGTEREIRHYGYTF.